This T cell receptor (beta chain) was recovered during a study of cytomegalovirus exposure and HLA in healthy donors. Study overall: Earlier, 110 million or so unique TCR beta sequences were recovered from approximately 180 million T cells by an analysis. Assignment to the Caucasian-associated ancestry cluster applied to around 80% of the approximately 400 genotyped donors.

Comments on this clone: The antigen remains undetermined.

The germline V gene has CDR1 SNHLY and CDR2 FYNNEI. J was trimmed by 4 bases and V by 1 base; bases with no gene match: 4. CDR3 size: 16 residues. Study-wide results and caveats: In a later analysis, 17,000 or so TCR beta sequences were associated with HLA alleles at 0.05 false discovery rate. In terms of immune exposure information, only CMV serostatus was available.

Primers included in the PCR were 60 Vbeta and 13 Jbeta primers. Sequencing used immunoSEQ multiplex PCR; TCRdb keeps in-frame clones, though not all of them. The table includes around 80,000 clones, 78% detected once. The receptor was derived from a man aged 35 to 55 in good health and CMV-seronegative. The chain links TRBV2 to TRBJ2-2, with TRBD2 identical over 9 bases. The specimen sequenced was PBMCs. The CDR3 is CASSEVAGGITGELFF. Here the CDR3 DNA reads TGTGCCAGCAGTGAAGTGGCGGGAGGGATCACCGGGGAGCTGTTTTTT. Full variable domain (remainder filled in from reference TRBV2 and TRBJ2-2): EPEVTQTPSHQVTQMGQEVILRCVPISNHLYFYWYRQILGQKVEFLVSFYNNEISEKSEIFDDQFSVERPDGSNFTLKIRSTKLEDSAMYFCASSEVAGGITGELFFGEGSRLTVL.